The clone carrying this TCR beta chain has a count of ten or more. CDR3 regions were amplified by Arm-PCR using iRepertoire HTBI primers to build TCR beta libraries. TCRdb fed the multiplex PCR reads into MiXCR, producing one record per CDR3 protein. Among about half a million distinct CDR3 sequences, 12% were seen once, and the ten largest hold almost 9%. As for time point: newly diagnosed GD, antithyroid drugs for less than 3 months. Extracted RNA from PBMCs served as the source of the TCR library. With EDTA tubes as the receptacles, approximately 10 milliliters of peripheral blood were drawn. The record originates from a study of regulatory T cells in long-lasting Graves disease. The same sample was also studied in work on T cells in Graves' hyperthyroidism and ophthalmopathy.

The sequencing here drew on peripheral blood mononuclear cells (PBMCs), taken at new diagnosis, from a patient treated with antithyroid drugs. This receptor was identified in a woman between 25 and 40 years old with Graves disease.

DNA for the CDR3: TGTGCCAGCAGTTTATTGGCGGGAGGGGACGATACGCAGTATTTT. It translates to CASSLLAGGDDTQYF. The chain is built from TRBV28 and TRBJ2-3; 9 bases are a match to TRBD2. Trimming cost V 1 base and J 6 bases; bases outside gene matches: 5. CDR1 is MDHEN, CDR2 SYDVKM, per germline. The CDR3 extends over 15 amino acids.